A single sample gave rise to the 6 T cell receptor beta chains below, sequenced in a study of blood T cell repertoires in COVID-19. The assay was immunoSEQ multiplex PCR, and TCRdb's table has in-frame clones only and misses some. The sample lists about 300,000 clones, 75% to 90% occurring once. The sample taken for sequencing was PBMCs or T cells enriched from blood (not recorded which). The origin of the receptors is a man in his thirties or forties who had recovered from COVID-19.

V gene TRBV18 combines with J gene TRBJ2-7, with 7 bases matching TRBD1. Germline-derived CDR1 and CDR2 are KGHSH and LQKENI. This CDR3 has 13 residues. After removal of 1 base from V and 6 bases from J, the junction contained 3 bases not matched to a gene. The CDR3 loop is CASSPQGAGEQYF. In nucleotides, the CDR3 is TGTGCCAGCTCACCACAGGGGGCGGGCGAGCAGTACTTC.

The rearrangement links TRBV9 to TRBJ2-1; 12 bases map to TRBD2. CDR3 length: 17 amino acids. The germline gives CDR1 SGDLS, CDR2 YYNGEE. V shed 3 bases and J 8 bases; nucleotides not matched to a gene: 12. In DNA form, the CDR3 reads TGTGCCAGCAGCGCGACTAGCGGGGGATGGGTAGGGCATGAGCAGTTCTTC. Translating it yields CASSATSGGWVGHEQFF.

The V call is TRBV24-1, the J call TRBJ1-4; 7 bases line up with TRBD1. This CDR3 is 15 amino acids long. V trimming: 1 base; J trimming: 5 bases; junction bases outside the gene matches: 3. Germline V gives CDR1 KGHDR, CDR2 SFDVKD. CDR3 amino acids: CATSDLDRVNEKLFF. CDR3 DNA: TGTGCCACCAGTGATTTAGACAGGGTGAATGAAAAACTGTTTTTT.

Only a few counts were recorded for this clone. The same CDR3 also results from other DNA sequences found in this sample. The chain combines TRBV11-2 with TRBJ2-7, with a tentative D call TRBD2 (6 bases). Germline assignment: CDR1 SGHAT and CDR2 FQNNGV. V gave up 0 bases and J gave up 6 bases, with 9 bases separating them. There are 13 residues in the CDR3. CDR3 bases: TGTGCCAGCAGCTTAGATTTGGGGGGCGAGCAGTACTTC. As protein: CASSLDLGGEQYF.

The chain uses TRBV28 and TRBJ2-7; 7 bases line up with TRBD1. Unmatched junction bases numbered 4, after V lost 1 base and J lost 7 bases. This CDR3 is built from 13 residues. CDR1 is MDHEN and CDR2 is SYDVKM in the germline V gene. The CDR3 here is CASSLLGTVEQYF. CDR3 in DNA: TGTGCCAGCAGTTTATTAGGGACAGTTGAGCAGTACTTC.

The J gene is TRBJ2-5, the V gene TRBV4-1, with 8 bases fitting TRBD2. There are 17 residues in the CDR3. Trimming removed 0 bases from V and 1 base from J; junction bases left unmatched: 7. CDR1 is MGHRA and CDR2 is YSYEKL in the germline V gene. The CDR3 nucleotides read TGCGCCAGCAGCCAAGACCACCTCACTAGCGGCCAAGAGACCCAGTACTTC. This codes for CASSQDHLTSGQETQYF.